A selection of T cell receptor beta chains follows, all from one sample in a study of shared clonotypes between healthy human individuals. Measured with immunoSEQ multiplex PCR; TCRdb has only the in-frame clones, and not every one. This sample has some 2,100,000 clones; 90% to 95% occur once, and the top ten carry 1.7%. The sample consisted of naive CD8+ T cells from PBMCs. Receptor source: a man younger than 35 in good health. Some clones in this sample may be carry-over from other donors' samples. Both conserved end residues are part of each CDR3. A D gene is named only where the DNA matches it firmly. Clone size, where shown, is once, few, many, or a class for clones that have expanded.

>TRBV7-8|-|-|TRBJ1-1
CASSSPPIGNTEAFF
TGTGCCAGCAGCTCTCCCCCCATTGGGAACACTGAAGCTTTCTTT
>TRBV14|-|-|TRBJ2-1
CASSQRTMSSYNEQFF
TGTGCCAGCAGCCAGCGGACCATGAGCTCCTACAATGAGCAGTTCTTC
>TRBV5-1|-|once|TRBJ2-7
CAKKLREQYF
TGCGCCAAAAAGCTTCGGGAGCAGTACTTC
>TRBV29-1|-|-|TRBJ1-2
CSVEGGYTF
TGCAGCGTAGAGGGTGGCTACACCTTC
>TRBV27|TRBD1|-|TRBJ2-1
CASSWVGQGSDEQFF
TGTGCCAGCAGTTGGGTGGGACAGGGGAGCGATGAGCAGTTCTTC
>TRBV6-1|-|-|TRBJ1-5
CASSEAISGSQPQHF
TGTGCCAGCAGTGAAGCTATTTCGGGGAGTCAGCCCCAGCATTTT
>TRBV5-6|-|-|TRBJ2-1
CASSLAPSGGVNEQFF
TGTGCCAGCAGCTTGGCCCCGTCAGGAGGGGTTAATGAGCAGTTCTTC
>TRBV5-4|-|-|TRBJ2-7
CASRGGETYEQYF
TGTGCCAGCAGAGGCGGGGAGACCTACGAGCAGTACTTC
>TRBV7-8|-|-|TRBJ2-7
CASSLGGGGEEYF
TGTGCCAGCAGCTTAGGGGGAGGGGGCGAAGAGTACTTC
>TRBV7-9|-|once|TRBJ2-5
CASSRDYTADVSYQETQYF
TGTGCCAGCAGCCGAGATTACACCGCGGACGTTAGTTATCAAGAGACCCAGTACTTC